The 5 T cell receptor beta chains in this list originate from one sample, sequenced in a study of high-grade serous ovarian cancer treatment subgroups. Tumor samples were obtained before definitive surgery or chemotherapy. Produced via immunoSEQ multiplex PCR; TCRdb's table is partial and in-frame only. The repertoire holds roughly 770 clones, with roughly four fifths as singletons. The sample comprised tumor tissue. Receptor source: a human donor with high-grade serous ovarian cancer.

The chain joins TRBV14 to TRBJ2-7; 7 bases are a match to TRBD2. This CDR3 region has 16 residues. Germline-derived CDR1 and CDR2 are SGHDN and FVKESK. V trimming: 0 bases; J trimming: 0 bases; junction bases outside the gene matches: 5. Here the CDR3 DNA reads TGTGCCAGCAGCCAAGAAGGGGAGGGAAACTCCTACGAGCAGTACTTC. Its translation is CASSQEGEGNSYEQYF.

This clone was found a few times. The chain joins TRBV2 to TRBJ2-7; D possibly uses TRBD1 or TRBD2 (5 bases each). The CDR3 has 15 residues. V shed 8 bases and J shed 7 bases, with 24 bases lying between them. The germline V gene encodes CDR1 SNHLY and CDR2 FYNNEI. This chain's CDR3 is CASLSPQVQPGEQYF. CDR3 coding DNA: TGTGCCAGCCTCTCGCCACAGGTACAACCGGGGGAGCAGTACTTC.

The DNA of the CDR3 is TGTGCCAGCAGCCCAACACACGGACGCCACGAGCAGTACTTC. Amino acids: CASSPTHGRHEQYF. The chain links TRBV9 to TRBJ2-7; D ambiguous. CDR3 length equals 14 residues. The germline V gene has CDR1 SGDLS and CDR2 YYNGEE. V lost 4 bases, J lost 5 bases, and 16 bases lay in between.

J is TRBJ1-6 and V is TRBV5-1; D is undetermined. Germline assignment: CDR1 SGHRS and CDR2 YFSETQ. With 0 bases removed from V and 8 bases from J, the gap between germline ends came to 12 bases. This CDR3 contains 15 residues. The CDR3 bases are TGCGCCAGCAGCTTGGGAGGCATGGTAGATTCACCCCTCCACTTT. This encodes CASSLGGMVDSPLHF. The whole variable domain, remainder taken from reference TRBV5-1 and TRBJ1-6, is KAGVTQTPRYLIKTRGQQVTLSCSPISGHRSVSWYQQTPGQGLQFLFEYFSETQRNKGNFPGRFSGRQFSNSRSEMNVSTLELGDSALYLCASSLGGMVDSPLHFGNGTRLTVT.

The rearrangement links TRBV5-8 to TRBJ1-1; 10 nucleotides align to TRBD1. Germline trimming cut 1 base from V and 3 bases from J; bases unmatched to any gene: 3. CDR1 and CDR2 from the germline V gene are SGHTS and YDEGEE. The CDR3 runs 15 residues. The chain's CDR3 is CASSLLTGGYTEAFF. Here the CDR3 DNA reads TGTGCCAGCAGCTTGCTGACAGGGGGCTACACTGAAGCTTTCTTT.